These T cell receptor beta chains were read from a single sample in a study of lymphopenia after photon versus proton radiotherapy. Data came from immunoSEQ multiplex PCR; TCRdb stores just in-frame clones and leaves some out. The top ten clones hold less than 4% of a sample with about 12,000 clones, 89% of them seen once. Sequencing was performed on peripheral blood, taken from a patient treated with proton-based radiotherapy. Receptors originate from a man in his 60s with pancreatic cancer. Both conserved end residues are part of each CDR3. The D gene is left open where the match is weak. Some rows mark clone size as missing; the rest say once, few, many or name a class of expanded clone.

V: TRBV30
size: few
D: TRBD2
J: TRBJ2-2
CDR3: CAWSDPPGLAGGPYTGELFF
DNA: TGTGCCTGGAGTGACCCTCCGGGACTAGCGGGAGGGCCCTACACCGGGGAGCTGTTTTTT

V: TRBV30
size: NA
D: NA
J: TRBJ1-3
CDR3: CAWRRPGAGNTIYF
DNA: TGTGCCTGGAGGCGGCCGGGGGCTGGAAACACCATATATTTT

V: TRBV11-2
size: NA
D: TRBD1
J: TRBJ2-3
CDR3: CASSFLRGRSTDTQYF
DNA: TGTGCCAGCAGCTTCCTCAGGGGGCGTAGCACAGATACGCAGTATTTT

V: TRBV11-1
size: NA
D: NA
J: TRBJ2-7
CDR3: CASSLGGQLGGRGHEQYF
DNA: TGTGCCAGCAGCTTGGGGGGACAGCTAGGCGGGAGAGGCCACGAGCAGTACTTC

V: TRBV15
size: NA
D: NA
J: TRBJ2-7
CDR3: CATSRVGRDEQYF
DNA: TGTGCCACCAGCAGAGTAGGGAGAGACGAGCAGTACTTC

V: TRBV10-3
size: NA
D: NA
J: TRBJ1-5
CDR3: CAISGNRDQPQHF
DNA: TGTGCCATCAGTGGTAACCGGGATCAGCCCCAGCATTTT

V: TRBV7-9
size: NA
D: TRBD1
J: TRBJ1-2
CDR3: CASSLSGTGYGYTF
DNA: TGTGCCAGCAGCTTGTCGGGGACAGGCTATGGCTACACCTTC

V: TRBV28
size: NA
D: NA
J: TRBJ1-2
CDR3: CASSLFGSPGYGYTF
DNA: TGTGCCAGCAGTTTATTCGGGTCCCCAGGGTATGGCTACACCTTC

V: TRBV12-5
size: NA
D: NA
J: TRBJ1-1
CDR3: CASGSGLSTEAFF
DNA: TGTGCTAGTGGTTCGGGATTATCCACTGAAGCTTTCTTT

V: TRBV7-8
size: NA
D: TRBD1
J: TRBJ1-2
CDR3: CASSRDREGYGYTF
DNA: TGTGCCAGCAGCCGGGACAGGGAAGGGTATGGCTACACCTTC

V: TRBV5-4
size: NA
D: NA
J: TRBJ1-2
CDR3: CASSSKNSDRGYTF
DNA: TGTGCCAGCAGCTCAAAAAACAGCGACCGTGGCTACACCTTC

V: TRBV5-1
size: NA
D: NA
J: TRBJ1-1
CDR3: CASRGRLNTEAFF
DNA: TGCGCCAGCAGGGGGAGGTTGAACACTGAAGCTTTCTTT

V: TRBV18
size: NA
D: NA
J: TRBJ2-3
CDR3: CASSPLGVTDTQYF
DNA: TGTGCCAGCTCACCACTAGGGGTCACAGATACGCAGTATTTT

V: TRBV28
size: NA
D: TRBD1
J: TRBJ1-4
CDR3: CASSLPLETGGAETTNEKLFF
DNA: TGTGCCAGCAGTTTGCCCCTCGAGACAGGGGGCGCGGAAACAACTAATGAAAAACTGTTTTTT

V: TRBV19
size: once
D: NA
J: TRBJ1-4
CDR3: CASSLPMMGDEKLFF
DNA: TGTGCCAGTAGTTTACCGATGATGGGTGATGAAAAACTGTTTTTT

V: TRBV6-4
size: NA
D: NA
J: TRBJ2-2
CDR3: CASSRDLANTGELFF
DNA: TGTGCCAGCAGCAGGGACTTGGCGAACACCGGGGAGCTGTTTTTT

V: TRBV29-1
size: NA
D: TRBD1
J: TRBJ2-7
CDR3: CSVGQGLSYEQYF
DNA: TGCAGCGTGGGACAGGGACTCTCCTACGAGCAGTACTTC

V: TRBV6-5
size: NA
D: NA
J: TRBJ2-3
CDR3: CASSYTWSADTQYF
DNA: TGTGCCAGCAGTTACACCTGGTCCGCAGATACGCAGTATTTT

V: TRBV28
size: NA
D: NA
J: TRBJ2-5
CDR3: CASSFGQPIRTQYF
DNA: TGTGCCAGCAGTTTCGGACAGCCCATTCGGACCCAGTACTTC

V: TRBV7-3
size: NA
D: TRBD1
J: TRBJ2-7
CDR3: CASSLTGRQGTPYEQYF
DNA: TGTGCCAGCAGCTTAACGGGCAGACAGGGTACCCCCTACGAGCAGTACTTC

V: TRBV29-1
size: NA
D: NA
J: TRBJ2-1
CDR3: CSVERTESYNEQFF
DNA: TGCAGCGTTGAGCGGACAGAGTCCTACAATGAGCAGTTCTTC

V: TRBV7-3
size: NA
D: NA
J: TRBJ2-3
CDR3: CASSLMGTDTQYF
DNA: TGTGCCAGCAGCTTAATGGGCACAGATACGCAGTATTTT

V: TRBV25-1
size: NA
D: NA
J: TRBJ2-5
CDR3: CASGRTGWETQYF
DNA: TGTGCCAGCGGTAGGACGGGGTGGGAGACCCAGTACTTC

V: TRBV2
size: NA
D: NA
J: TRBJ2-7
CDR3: CASSGTDRATYEQYF
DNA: TGTGCCAGCAGTGGAACCGACCGCGCGACCTACGAGCAGTACTTC

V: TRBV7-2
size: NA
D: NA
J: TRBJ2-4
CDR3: CASSSTVVAKNIQYF
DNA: TGTGCCAGCAGCTCCACGGTTGTAGCCAAAAACATTCAGTACTTC

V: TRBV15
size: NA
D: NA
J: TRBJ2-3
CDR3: CATSRDRRSADTQYF
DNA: TGTGCCACCAGCAGAGATCGGCGTTCCGCAGATACGCAGTATTTT

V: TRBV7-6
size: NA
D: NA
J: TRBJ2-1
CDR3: CASSSSINEQFF
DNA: TGTGCCAGCAGTTCTTCTATCAATGAGCAGTTCTTC

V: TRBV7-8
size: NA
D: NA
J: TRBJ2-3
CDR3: CASSPGTDTQYF
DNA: TGTGCCAGCAGCCCCGGGACAGATACGCAGTATTTT

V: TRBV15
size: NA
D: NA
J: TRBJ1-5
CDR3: CATSRGQSNQPQHF
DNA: TGTGCCACCAGCAGAGGACAGAGCAATCAGCCCCAGCATTTT

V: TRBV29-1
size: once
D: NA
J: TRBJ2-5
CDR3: CSVEQYQEAQYF
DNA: TGCAGCGTTGAACAGTACCAAGAGGCCCAGTACTTC

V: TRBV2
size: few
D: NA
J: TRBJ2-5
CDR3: CASRKSSLETQYF
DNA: TGTGCCAGCAGAAAATCGAGTTTAGAGACCCAGTACTTC

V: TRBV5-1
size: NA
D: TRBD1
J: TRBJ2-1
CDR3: CASASGDRGRNEQFF
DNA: TGCGCCAGTGCTAGTGGGGACAGGGGGCGCAATGAGCAGTTCTTC

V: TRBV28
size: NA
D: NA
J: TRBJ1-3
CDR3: CASSLASVGGSIYF
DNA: TGTGCCAGCAGTTTAGCGTCGGTTGGGGGGTCCATATATTTT

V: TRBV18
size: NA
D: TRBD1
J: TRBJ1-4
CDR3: CASSPPGTVNEKLFF
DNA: TGTGCCAGCTCACCACCAGGGACAGTTAATGAAAAACTGTTTTTT

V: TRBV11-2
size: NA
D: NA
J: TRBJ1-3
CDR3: CASSTRSFGSGNTIYF
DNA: TGTGCCAGCAGCACTCGTTCCTTCGGCTCTGGAAACACCATATATTTT

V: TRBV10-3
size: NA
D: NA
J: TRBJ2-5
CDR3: CAISESSFETQYF
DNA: TGTGCCATCAGTGAGTCCAGCTTTGAGACCCAGTACTTC

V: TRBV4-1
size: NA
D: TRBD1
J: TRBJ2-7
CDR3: CASSHPGQSSYEQYF
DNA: TGCGCCAGCAGCCACCCGGGACAGAGCTCCTACGAGCAGTACTTC

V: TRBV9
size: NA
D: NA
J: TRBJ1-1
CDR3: CASSVGGQQNTEAFF
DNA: TGTGCCAGCAGCGTAGGTGGGCAGCAGAACACTGAAGCTTTCTTT

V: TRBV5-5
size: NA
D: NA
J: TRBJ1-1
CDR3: CASSLVETEAFF
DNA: TGTGCCAGCAGCTTGGTCGAAACTGAAGCTTTCTTT

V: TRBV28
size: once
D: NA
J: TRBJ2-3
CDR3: CASTKEGWGTDTQYF
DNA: TGTGCCAGCACGAAGGAAGGGTGGGGCACAGATACGCAGTATTTT

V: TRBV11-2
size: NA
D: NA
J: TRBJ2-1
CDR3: CASSLVSYNEQFF
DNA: TGTGCCAGCAGCTTAGTCTCCTACAATGAGCAGTTCTTC

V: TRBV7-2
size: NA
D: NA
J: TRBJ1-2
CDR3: CASRAAGPSNYGYTF
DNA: TGTGCCAGCAGAGCGGCAGGGCCTTCTAACTATGGCTACACCTTC

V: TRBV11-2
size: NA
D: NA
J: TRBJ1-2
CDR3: CASRPGRASGYTF
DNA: TGTGCCAGCAGACCCGGGAGGGCGAGCGGCTACACCTTC

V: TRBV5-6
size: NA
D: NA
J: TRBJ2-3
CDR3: CASSTMEGGGPDTQYF
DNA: TGTGCCAGCAGCACGATGGAAGGAGGCGGACCAGATACGCAGTATTTT

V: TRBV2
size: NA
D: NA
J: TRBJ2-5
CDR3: CASRDRDNQETQYF
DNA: TGTGCCAGCAGGGACCGGGATAACCAAGAGACCCAGTACTTC

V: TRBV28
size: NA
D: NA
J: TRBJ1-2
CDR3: CASSLAGAANYGYTF
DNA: TGTGCCAGCAGTTTAGCGGGCGCGGCCAACTATGGCTACACCTTC

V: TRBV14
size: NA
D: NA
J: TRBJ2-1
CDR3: CASSQDARAQFF
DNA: TGTGCCAGCAGCCAAGACGCGCGGGCGCAGTTCTTC

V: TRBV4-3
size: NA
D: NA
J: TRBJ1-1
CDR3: CASSQETYTEAFF
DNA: TGCGCCAGCAGCCAAGAGACCTACACTGAAGCTTTCTTT

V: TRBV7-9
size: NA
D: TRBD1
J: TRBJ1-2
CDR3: CASSLARRGQGFRGYTF
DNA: TGTGCCAGCAGCTTAGCGCGTAGAGGACAGGGCTTCCGGGGCTACACCTTC

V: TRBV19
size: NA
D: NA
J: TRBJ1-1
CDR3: CASSARGGAEAFF
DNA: TGTGCCAGTAGTGCCCGGGGCGGAGCTGAAGCTTTCTTT

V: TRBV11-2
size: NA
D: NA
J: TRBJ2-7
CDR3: CASSEAGPSYEQYF
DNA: TGTGCCAGCAGCGAAGCCGGACCCAGTTACGAGCAGTACTTC